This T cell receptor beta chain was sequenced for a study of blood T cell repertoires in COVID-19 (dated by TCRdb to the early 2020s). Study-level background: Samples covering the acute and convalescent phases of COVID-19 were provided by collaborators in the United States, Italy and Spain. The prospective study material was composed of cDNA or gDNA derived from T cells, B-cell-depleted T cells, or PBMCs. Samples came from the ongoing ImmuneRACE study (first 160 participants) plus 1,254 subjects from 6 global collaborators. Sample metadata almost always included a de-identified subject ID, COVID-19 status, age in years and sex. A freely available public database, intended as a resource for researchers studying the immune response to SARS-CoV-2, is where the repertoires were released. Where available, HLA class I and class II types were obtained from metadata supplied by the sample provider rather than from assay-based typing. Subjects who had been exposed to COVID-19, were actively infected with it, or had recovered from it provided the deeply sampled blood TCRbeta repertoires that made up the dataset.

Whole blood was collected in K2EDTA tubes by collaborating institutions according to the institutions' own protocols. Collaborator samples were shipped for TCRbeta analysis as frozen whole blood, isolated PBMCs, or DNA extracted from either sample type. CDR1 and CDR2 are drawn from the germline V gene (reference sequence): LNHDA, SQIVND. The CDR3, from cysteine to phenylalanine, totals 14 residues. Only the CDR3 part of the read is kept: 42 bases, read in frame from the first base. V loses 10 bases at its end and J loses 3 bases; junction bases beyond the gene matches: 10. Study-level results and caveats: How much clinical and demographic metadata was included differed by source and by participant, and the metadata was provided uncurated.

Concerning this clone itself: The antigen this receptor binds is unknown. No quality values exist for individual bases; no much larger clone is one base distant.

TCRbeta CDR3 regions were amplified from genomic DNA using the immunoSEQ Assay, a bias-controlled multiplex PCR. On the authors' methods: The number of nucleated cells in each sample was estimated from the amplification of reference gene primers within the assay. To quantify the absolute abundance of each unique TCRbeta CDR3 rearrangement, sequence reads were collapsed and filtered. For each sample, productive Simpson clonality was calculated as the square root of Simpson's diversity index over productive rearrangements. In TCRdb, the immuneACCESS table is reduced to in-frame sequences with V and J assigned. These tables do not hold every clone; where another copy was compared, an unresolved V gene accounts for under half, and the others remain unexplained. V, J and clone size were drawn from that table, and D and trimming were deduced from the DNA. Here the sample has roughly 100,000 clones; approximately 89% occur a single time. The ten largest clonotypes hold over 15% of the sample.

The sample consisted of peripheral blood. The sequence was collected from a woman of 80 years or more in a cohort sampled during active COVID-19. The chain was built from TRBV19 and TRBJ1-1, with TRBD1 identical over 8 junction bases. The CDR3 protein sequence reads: CATADRAGYTEAFF. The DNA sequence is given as TGTGCCACCGCGGACAGGGCGGGGTACACTGAAGCTTTCTTT.